The rows below give T cell receptor beta chains drawn from one sample of a study of OX40 agonist ivuxolimab in advanced cancers. The table came from immunoSEQ multiplex PCR; TCRdb's copy has only in-frame clones and leaves some out. The sample shows around 81,000 clones, under 90% of them seen only once. The material sequenced was CD4+ or CD8+ T cells sorted from blood, taken in a trial of the OX40 agonist ivuxolimab. The receptor source for this set is an adult with an advanced solid tumor such as melanoma, head and neck, liver or kidney cancer. The CDR3 runs from the conserved cysteine through the conserved F or W. A D gene is named only where the DNA matches it firmly. The size entry is marked missing in some rows and otherwise reads once, few, many or a size class.

J gene,clone size,D gene,V gene,CDR3 protein,CDR3 DNA
TRBJ2-7,.,.,TRBV7-6,CASSLGAGSYEQYF,TGTGCCAGCAGCTTAGGGGCAGGAAGCTACGAGCAGTACTTC
TRBJ2-4,.,TRBD1,TRBV13,CASSFRGQENIQYF,TGTGCCAGCAGCTTTCGTGGACAGGAAAACATTCAGTACTTC
TRBJ2-2,.,.,TRBV19,CASMSLNRAGELFF,TGTGCCAGTATGAGTTTAAATCGGGCCGGGGAGCTGTTTTTT
TRBJ2-1,.,.,TRBV5-4,CASSFPPDRYNEQFF,TGTGCCAGCAGCTTTCCTCCCGATCGCTACAATGAGCAGTTCTTC
TRBJ2-7,.,.,TRBV20-1,CSAILSYEQYF,TGCAGTGCTATCCTCTCCTACGAGCAGTACTTC
TRBJ2-1,.,.,TRBV4-1,CASSPGPASDEQFF,TGCGCCAGCAGCCCGGGCCCGGCTAGCGATGAGCAGTTCTTC
TRBJ2-5,.,.,TRBV7-9,CASSRVIETQYF,TGTGCCAGCAGCCGGGTAATCGAGACCCAGTACTTC
TRBJ2-2,.,TRBD1,TRBV2,CASTPRTGKVGTGELFF,TGTGCCAGCACCCCCAGGACAGGGAAGGTGGGCACCGGGGAGCTGTTTTTT
TRBJ2-7,.,TRBD1,TRBV28,CASKTTGGGGYEQYF,TGTGCCAGCAAAACCACAGGGGGCGGGGGATACGAGCAGTACTTC
TRBJ1-4,.,.,TRBV7-9,CASSLALGGTNEKLFF,TGTGCCAGCAGCTTGGCTCTGGGGGGTACTAATGAAAAACTGTTTTTT
TRBJ2-1,.,TRBD2,TRBV11-2,CASSSGLAGGNSYNEQFF,TGTGCCAGCAGTTCGGGACTAGCGGGAGGGAACTCCTACAATGAGCAGTTCTTC
TRBJ2-5,.,TRBD1,TRBV4-2,CASSQDLFRTGGGETQYF,TGTGCCAGCAGCCAAGATCTTTTTAGGACAGGGGGCGGGGAGACCCAGTACTTC
TRBJ1-2,.,.,TRBV5-1,CASSPAGGFYGYTF,TGCGCCAGCAGCCCCGCGGGGGGTTTCTATGGCTACACCTTC
TRBJ2-7,.,.,TRBV28,CASSSFKYEQYF,TGTGCCAGCAGTTCGTTCAAATACGAGCAGTACTTC
TRBJ1-1,few,.,TRBV20-1,CSASYTEAFF,TGCAGTGCTAGTTACACTGAAGCTTTCTTT
TRBJ2-6,.,.,TRBV5-1,CASSWSGANVLTF,TGCGCCAGCAGCTGGTCTGGGGCCAACGTCCTGACTTTC
TRBJ1-2,.,.,TRBV6-6,CASSPLGRYTF,TGTGCCAGCAGTCCCCTCGGCCGCTACACCTTC
TRBJ2-3,.,.,TRBV9,CASSAWGMSTDTQYF,TGTGCCAGCAGCGCCTGGGGGATGAGCACAGATACGCAGTATTTT
TRBJ1-2,.,.,TRBV6-5,CASSDTGSYGYTF,TGTGCCAGCAGCGATACAGGGAGCTATGGCTACACCTTC
TRBJ1-1,few,.,TRBV30,CAWSGDDTEAFF,TGTGCCTGGAGCGGGGATGACACTGAAGCTTTCTTT
TRBJ2-6,.,.,TRBV21-1,CATPGGISSGANVLTF,TGTGCCACTCCAGGAGGGATAAGCTCTGGGGCCAACGTCCTGACTTTC
TRBJ1-2,.,.,TRBV28,CASSFLASYTF,TGTGCCAGCAGTTTCCTTGCGAGCTACACCTTC
TRBJ2-1,.,.,TRBV7-9,CASSPWGGRAEYNEQFF,TGTGCCAGCAGCCCGTGGGGGGGCAGGGCGGAATACAATGAGCAGTTCTTC
TRBJ2-3,.,TRBD2,TRBV27,CASSLSTAGRTDTQYF,TGTGCCAGCAGTTTATCGACAGCGGGACGTACAGATACGCAGTATTTT
TRBJ1-2,.,TRBD1,TRBV6-5,CASSSGQGARGYTF,TGTGCCAGCAGCTCCGGACAGGGGGCGCGAGGCTACACCTTC
TRBJ1-4,.,.,TRBV4-2,CASSQGAGPFNEKLFF,TGTGCCAGCAGCCAAGGTGCGGGGCCTTTTAATGAAAAACTGTTTTTT
TRBJ1-1,once,TRBD1,TRBV5-8,CASSPGGTGTNTEAFF,TGTGCCAGCAGCCCGGGCGGGACAGGGACTAACACTGAAGCTTTCTTT
TRBJ2-7,.,TRBD2,TRBV9,CASSSAGEAYEQYF,TGTGCCAGCAGCTCCGCGGGAGAGGCCTACGAGCAGTACTTC
TRBJ2-5,.,TRBD2,TRBV5-1,CASSLGRGREETQYF,TGCGCCAGCAGCTTGGGCCGGGGGAGGGAAGAGACCCAGTACTTC
TRBJ2-2,.,.,TRBV25-1,CASGTPNTGELFF,TGTGCGTCCGGGACACCGAACACCGGGGAGCTGTTTTTT
TRBJ1-2,.,TRBD1,TRBV29-1,CSAGTGHNYGYTF,TGCAGCGCGGGGACAGGGCATAACTATGGCTACACCTTC
TRBJ2-5,.,.,TRBV18,CASSPLKGETQYF,TGTGCCAGCTCACCATTAAAGGGAGAGACCCAGTACTTC
TRBJ2-2,.,.,TRBV7-9,CASSLEAGELFF,TGTGCCAGCAGCTTAGAGGCCGGGGAGCTGTTTTTT
TRBJ1-5,.,.,TRBV9,CASSAGSNSNQPQHF,TGTGCCAGCTCGGCAGGGTCGAATAGCAATCAGCCCCAGCATTTT
TRBJ1-6,.,.,TRBV6-6,CASMVQGASSPLHF,TGTGCCAGCATGGTCCAAGGGGCGAGTTCACCCCTCCACTTT
TRBJ2-5,.,.,TRBV5-1,CATTLTGGSETQYF,TGCGCCACAACGCTAACTGGAGGTTCGGAGACCCAGTACTTC
TRBJ1-4,.,TRBD1,TRBV6-5,CASSLDRGKEKLFF,TGTGCCAGCAGTTTGGACAGGGGTAAAGAAAAACTGTTTTTT
TRBJ1-5,few,.,TRBV15,CATSSDYSNQPQHF,TGTGCCACCTCGTCGGATTATAGCAATCAGCCCCAGCATTTT
TRBJ1-4,.,.,TRBV28,CASVQGPATNEKLFF,TGTGCCAGCGTTCAGGGGCCAGCAACTAATGAAAAACTGTTTTTT
TRBJ2-7,.,TRBD2,TRBV28,CASSSLAGGRSSYEQYF,TGTGCCAGCAGTTCACTAGCGGGAGGGAGGAGCTCCTACGAGCAGTACTTC
TRBJ2-7,once,TRBD1,TRBV19,CASKFGTGRSYEQYF,TGTGCCAGTAAATTTGGGACAGGGAGATCCTACGAGCAGTACTTC
TRBJ1-4,.,.,TRBV30,CAWSPSNSATNEKLFF,TGTGCCTGGAGTCCTTCTAACAGTGCAACTAATGAAAAACTGTTTTTT
TRBJ1-5,few,.,TRBV28,CASTRGGSNQPQHF,TGTGCCAGCACCAGAGGGGGGAGCAATCAGCCCCAGCATTTT
TRBJ1-1,few,.,TRBV28,CASSSSSMNTEAFF,TGTGCCAGCAGTTCCAGTTCAATGAACACTGAAGCTTTCTTT
TRBJ2-7,.,TRBD2,TRBV6-1,CASRLAGAHEQYF,TGTGCCAGCAGGTTAGCGGGAGCCCACGAGCAGTACTTC
TRBJ1-2,.,TRBD1,TRBV27,CTSSPTPGTGVFGYTF,TGTACCAGCAGTCCTACCCCCGGGACAGGGGTTTTTGGCTACACCTTC
TRBJ2-1,once,TRBD2,TRBV5-1,CASSLRTSGGGNEQFF,TGCGCCAGCAGCCTACGGACTAGCGGTGGGGGGAATGAGCAGTTCTTC
TRBJ1-2,.,.,TRBV7-9,CASSQGRAEGYTF,TGTGCCAGCAGCCAAGGCCGCGCGGAGGGCTACACCTTC
TRBJ2-7,few,.,TRBV4-3,CASSQEAGLSYEQYF,TGCGCCAGCAGCCAAGAAGCGGGCCTCAGCTACGAGCAGTACTTC
TRBJ1-1,.,.,TRBV15,CATSSGRGGGTEAFF,TGTGCCACCAGCAGCGGAAGAGGAGGCGGCACTGAAGCTTTCTTT
TRBJ1-2,.,.,TRBV6-5,CASSYGTTMGYTF,TGTGCCAGCAGTTATGGGACTACTATGGGCTACACCTTC
TRBJ2-3,.,.,TRBV5-4,CASSLDRTSTDTQYF,TGTGCCAGCAGCTTGGACAGGACTAGCACAGATACGCAGTATTTT
TRBJ1-2,.,.,TRBV28,CASSLTGRTVYGYTF,TGTGCCAGCAGTCTAACGGGACGGACTGTCTATGGCTACACCTTC
TRBJ2-7,.,.,TRBV4-2,CASTATQSSYEQYF,TGTGCCAGCACCGCGACCCAAAGCTCCTACGAGCAGTACTTC
TRBJ1-4,.,TRBD1,TRBV6-6,CASRGTGGGFNEKLFF,TGTGCCAGCAGGGGGACAGGGGGCGGTTTTAATGAAAAACTGTTTTTT